This entry lists 9 T cell receptor beta chains sequenced from one sample in a study of shared clonotypes between healthy human individuals. Using immunoSEQ multiplex PCR, the repertoire was profiled, and TCRdb retains in-frame clones only, with some absent. Of roughly 500,000 clones listed, 81% are singletons. Sample: PBMCs. The receptors were sampled from a woman between 35 and 50 years old in good health. Some clones in this sample may be carry-over from other donors' samples.

CDR3 sequence: CASSYSRQDLYEQYF. CDR3 in DNA: TGTGCCAGCAGTTACTCGAGACAGGACCTCTACGAGCAGTACTTC. The chain is built from TRBV6-6 and TRBJ2-7; TRBD1 is a possible D gene (6 bases). Germline CDR1 MNHNY, CDR2 SVGAGI (reference sequence). This CDR3 spans 15 amino acids. V was pared by 0 bases and J by 3 bases, with 12 bases between.

V gene TRBV2 combines with J gene TRBJ1-1; D uncertain. CDR3 length: 13 residues. Trimming left V 5 bases short and J 1 base short, with 8 bases between. Germline CDR1 and CDR2: SNHLY and FYNNEI. CDR3 amino acids: CASSPTRNTEAFF. CDR3 coding DNA: TGTGCCAGCAGTCCTACAAGGAACACTGAAGCTTTCTTT. Full variable domain (missing parts from reference TRBV2 and TRBJ1-1): EPEVTQTPSHQVTQMGQEVILRCVPISNHLYFYWYRQILGQKVEFLVSFYNNEISEKSEIFDDQFSVERPDGSNFTLKIRSTKLEDSAMYFCASSPTRNTEAFFGQGTRLTVV.

The CDR3 DNA reads TGTGCCAGCAGCGTGTCCGGGGGAGGGAGGGACATTCAGTACTTC. It yields the protein CASSVSGGGRDIQYF. The V and J genes are TRBV9 and TRBJ2-4, with 7 bases that match TRBD2. V shed 2 bases and J 8 bases; nucleotides not matched to a gene: 10. The germline V gene encodes CDR1 SGDLS and CDR2 YYNGEE. This CDR3 comprises 15 residues.

As to this clone: This likely reflects a read error, since a far larger clone is one base away. Other DNA sequences in this specimen translate into the identical CDR3. The chain uses TRBV29-1 and TRBJ2-7, with D unresolved. The CDR3 spans 12 residues. Germline values: CDR1 SQVTM, CDR2 ANQGSEA. V lost 4 bases and J 5 bases, leaving 12 bases between the germline ends. The CDR3 DNA is TGCAGCGTTGTCACCGCAAGCGACGAGCAGTACTTC. It yields the protein CSVVTASDEQYF.

As to this clone: With a far larger clone one base away, a read error is the likely cause. The chain combines TRBV10-2 with TRBJ1-1; D gene unclear. Germline V lookup: CDR1 WSHSY, CDR2 SAAADI. The CDR3 consists of 13 residues. Here the CDR3 reads CASSEFTYTEALF. CDR3 sequence (DNA): TGCGCCAGCAGTGAGTTTACGTACACTGAAGCTCTCTTT.

As DNA, the CDR3 is TGTGCCTGGAGTGTACGCCTGGGGAGCGGGGCTTACAATGAGCAGTTCTTC. Protein sequence: CAWSVRLGSGAYNEQFF. The chain is built from TRBV30 and TRBJ2-1, with 7 bases matching TRBD2. Germline assignment: CDR1 GTSNPN and CDR2 SVGIG (reference sequence). This CDR3 spans 17 amino acids. V dropped 0 bases and J dropped 4; count of bases not matched to a gene: 12.

The chain carries TRBV5-6 and TRBJ1-2; 8 nucleotides match TRBD1. Per the germline V gene, CDR1 is SGHDT and CDR2 is YYEEEE. CDR3 size: 13 residues. Trimming cost V 4 bases and J 2 bases; bases outside gene matches: 1. As DNA, the CDR3 is TGTGCCAGCAGCAGGGACAGGAACTATGGCTACACCTTC. Translating it yields CASSRDRNYGYTF.

The chain is built from TRBV27 and TRBJ2-1; the match to TRBD2 covers 12 bases. Germline V CDR1 and CDR2: MNHEY, SMNVEV (reference sequence). Trimming took 4 bases from V and 4 from J; bases not matched to a gene: 11. The CDR3 has 18 residues. The DNA for the CDR3 is TGTGCCAGCAGTTCCCAACCCCCCACTAGCGGGGGGTACAATGAGCAGTTCTTC. It translates to CASSSQPPTSGGYNEQFF.

The chain uses TRBV4-3 and TRBJ2-3; unclear D gene. Germline V lookup: CDR1 LGHNA, CDR2 YSLEER. Trimming took 1 base from V and 0 from J, leaving 8 bases between them. The CDR3 totals 15 residues. The CDR3 loop is CASSQALSSTDTQYF. The CDR3 DNA sequence: TGCGCCAGCAGCCAAGCCCTGTCCAGCACAGATACGCAGTATTTT.